Listed below are T cell receptor beta chains from one sample, sequenced in a study of CD4 T cells in relation to SARS-CoV-2 and coronaviruses. Measured with immunoSEQ multiplex PCR; TCRdb has only the in-frame clones, and not every one. This sample yields around 56,000 clones, of which around 86% are seen a single time; approximately 1.4% belongs to the top ten. The material sequenced was memory CD4+ T cells from PBMCs. The receptor set was obtained from a human donor in good health. The CDR3 runs from the conserved cysteine through the conserved F or W. Fields, in order: clone size, V gene, CDR3 length, D gene, J gene, CDR3 protein. The D gene is left open where the match is weak. The size field is filled for only some rows; it gives once, few, many or a size class.

size: .; V: TRBV7-3; length: 17; D: .; J: TRBJ2-6; CDR3: CASSPLLGVSGANVLTF
size: .; V: TRBV5-4; length: 13; D: .; J: TRBJ2-5; CDR3: CASSRDSGETQYF
size: .; V: TRBV10-2; length: 15; D: TRBD2; J: TRBJ2-7; CDR3: CASSSLASGSYEQYF
size: once; V: TRBV15; length: 19; D: .; J: TRBJ2-2; CDR3: CATSRDPDPLGRMTGELFF
size: .; V: TRBV3-1/TRBV3-2; length: 15; D: TRBD2; J: TRBJ2-1; CDR3: CAGVPGGRLYNEQFF
size: .; V: TRBV7-2; length: 17; D: .; J: TRBJ2-7; CDR3: CASSPGGGRDGGYEQYF
size: .; V: TRBV11-2; length: 13; D: .; J: TRBJ2-1; CDR3: CASSPTGGREQFF
size: .; V: TRBV5-1; length: 15; D: TRBD1; J: TRBJ2-5; CDR3: CASSSGQGGQETQYF
size: few; V: TRBV28; length: 17; D: .; J: TRBJ1-5; CDR3: CASSLRYGTVKNQPQHF
size: .; V: TRBV7-7; length: 14; D: .; J: TRBJ2-5; CDR3: CASSKTGQKETQYF
size: .; V: TRBV3-1/TRBV3-2; length: 11; D: .; J: TRBJ2-7; CDR3: CASSPAYEQYF
size: .; V: TRBV27; length: 16; D: .; J: TRBJ2-2; CDR3: CASSLDRQAVTGELFF
size: .; V: TRBV7-9; length: 15; D: .; J: TRBJ2-7; CDR3: CASSLFSGGSHEQYF
size: .; V: TRBV10-1; length: 14; D: TRBD1; J: TRBJ2-7; CDR3: CASSDQGASYEQYF
size: few; V: TRBV14; length: 17; D: .; J: TRBJ2-2; CDR3: CASSQDLAGVDTGELFF
size: .; V: TRBV30; length: 11; D: .; J: TRBJ2-1; CDR3: CAWSSRDEQFF
size: .; V: TRBV28; length: 16; D: .; J: TRBJ2-5; CDR3: CASSFLGRGNQETQYF
size: .; V: TRBV11-2; length: 14; D: TRBD1; J: TRBJ1-3; CDR3: CASSLGTDGNTIYF
size: .; V: TRBV7-9; length: 13; D: .; J: TRBJ2-3; CDR3: CASKRIVTDTQYF
size: .; V: TRBV5-1; length: 11; D: .; J: TRBJ2-1; CDR3: CASTPGIEQFF
size: .; V: TRBV19; length: 13; D: TRBD1; J: TRBJ2-1; CDR3: CASNGQAKREQFF
size: .; V: TRBV7-9; length: 12; D: .; J: TRBJ1-2; CDR3: CASSPANYGYTF
size: .; V: TRBV3-1/TRBV3-2; length: 16; D: TRBD2; J: TRBJ2-7; CDR3: CASSQDQVAGGREQYF
size: .; V: TRBV6-5; length: 13; D: .; J: TRBJ2-7; CDR3: CASIHSDLYEQYF
size: .; V: TRBV24-1; length: 16; D: .; J: TRBJ2-6; CDR3: CATSEAALSGANVLTF
size: .; V: TRBV5-4; length: 15; D: .; J: TRBJ1-2; CDR3: CASSPKGLEEGGYTF
size: .; V: TRBV7-2; length: 13; D: .; J: TRBJ1-2; CDR3: CASSLGGLGGYTF
size: .; V: TRBV5-1; length: 17; D: TRBD1; J: TRBJ1-2; CDR3: CASSLSGTGGANYGYTF
size: .; V: TRBV28; length: 13; D: .; J: TRBJ1-4; CDR3: CASTLPGRRELFF
size: .; V: TRBV29-1; length: 12; D: .; J: TRBJ2-5; CDR3: CSVKLGYETQYF
size: .; V: TRBV5-1; length: 22; D: TRBD1; J: TRBJ1-5; CDR3: CASSGLGQGVQRLLGPGQPQHF
size: .; V: TRBV20-1; length: 11; D: .; J: TRBJ2-2; CDR3: CSARGVGELFF
size: .; V: TRBV27; length: 13; D: .; J: TRBJ1-1; CDR3: CASASRVLTEAFF
size: .; V: TRBV29-1; length: 14; D: TRBD2; J: TRBJ2-3; CDR3: CSVVGGRAPDTQYF
size: .; V: TRBV18; length: 17; D: .; J: TRBJ2-2; CDR3: CASSPAVRQGRAGELFF
size: few; V: TRBV28; length: 15; D: .; J: TRBJ2-7; CDR3: CASSIYDRPTYEQYF
size: .; V: TRBV7-2; length: 13; D: TRBD1; J: TRBJ2-5; CDR3: CASSRTGRETQYF
size: .; V: TRBV7-8; length: 16; D: .; J: TRBJ2-3; CDR3: CASSFQSGPSTDTQYF
size: .; V: TRBV28; length: 14; D: TRBD1; J: TRBJ1-1; CDR3: CASSLGHRQGEAFF
size: .; V: TRBV4-2; length: 14; D: .; J: TRBJ2-5; CDR3: CASSRLGSAETQYF
size: .; V: TRBV7-3; length: 15; D: TRBD1; J: TRBJ1-2; CDR3: CASSRTGTGGYGYTF
size: .; V: TRBV11-2; length: 15; D: .; J: TRBJ2-2; CDR3: CASRPGVGNTGELFF
size: .; V: TRBV5-1; length: 14; D: .; J: TRBJ2-3; CDR3: CASSAGGTWDTQYF